This TCR beta chain appears in the sequencing data of a study of blood T cells in healthy people across ages. Per germline, CDR1 LGHNA and CDR2 YSLEER. This CDR3 comprises 19 residues. The J segment lost 7 bases and the V segment lost 0 bases, leaving 16 bases of the junction unmatched. The use of a sample-barcoded 5' primer and a J-beta primer mix characterized a second PCR of roughly 7 to 11 cycles. MiXCR, run by TCRdb on the 5' RACE reads, gives a single entry per CDR3 protein. The sample has roughly 830,000 distinct CDR3 sequences, under 80% seen once. The rearrangement uses TRBV4-3 and TRBJ2-7; TRBD2 matches at 12 bases. Sequences were obtained from blood. The TCR comes from a man aged 25 to 45 in good health. The CDR3, as DNA: TGCGCCAGCAGCCAAGATTGGGCTAGCGGGGGGGTCACATCGAATGAGCAGTACTTC. Protein sequence: CASSQDWASGGVTSNEQYF.